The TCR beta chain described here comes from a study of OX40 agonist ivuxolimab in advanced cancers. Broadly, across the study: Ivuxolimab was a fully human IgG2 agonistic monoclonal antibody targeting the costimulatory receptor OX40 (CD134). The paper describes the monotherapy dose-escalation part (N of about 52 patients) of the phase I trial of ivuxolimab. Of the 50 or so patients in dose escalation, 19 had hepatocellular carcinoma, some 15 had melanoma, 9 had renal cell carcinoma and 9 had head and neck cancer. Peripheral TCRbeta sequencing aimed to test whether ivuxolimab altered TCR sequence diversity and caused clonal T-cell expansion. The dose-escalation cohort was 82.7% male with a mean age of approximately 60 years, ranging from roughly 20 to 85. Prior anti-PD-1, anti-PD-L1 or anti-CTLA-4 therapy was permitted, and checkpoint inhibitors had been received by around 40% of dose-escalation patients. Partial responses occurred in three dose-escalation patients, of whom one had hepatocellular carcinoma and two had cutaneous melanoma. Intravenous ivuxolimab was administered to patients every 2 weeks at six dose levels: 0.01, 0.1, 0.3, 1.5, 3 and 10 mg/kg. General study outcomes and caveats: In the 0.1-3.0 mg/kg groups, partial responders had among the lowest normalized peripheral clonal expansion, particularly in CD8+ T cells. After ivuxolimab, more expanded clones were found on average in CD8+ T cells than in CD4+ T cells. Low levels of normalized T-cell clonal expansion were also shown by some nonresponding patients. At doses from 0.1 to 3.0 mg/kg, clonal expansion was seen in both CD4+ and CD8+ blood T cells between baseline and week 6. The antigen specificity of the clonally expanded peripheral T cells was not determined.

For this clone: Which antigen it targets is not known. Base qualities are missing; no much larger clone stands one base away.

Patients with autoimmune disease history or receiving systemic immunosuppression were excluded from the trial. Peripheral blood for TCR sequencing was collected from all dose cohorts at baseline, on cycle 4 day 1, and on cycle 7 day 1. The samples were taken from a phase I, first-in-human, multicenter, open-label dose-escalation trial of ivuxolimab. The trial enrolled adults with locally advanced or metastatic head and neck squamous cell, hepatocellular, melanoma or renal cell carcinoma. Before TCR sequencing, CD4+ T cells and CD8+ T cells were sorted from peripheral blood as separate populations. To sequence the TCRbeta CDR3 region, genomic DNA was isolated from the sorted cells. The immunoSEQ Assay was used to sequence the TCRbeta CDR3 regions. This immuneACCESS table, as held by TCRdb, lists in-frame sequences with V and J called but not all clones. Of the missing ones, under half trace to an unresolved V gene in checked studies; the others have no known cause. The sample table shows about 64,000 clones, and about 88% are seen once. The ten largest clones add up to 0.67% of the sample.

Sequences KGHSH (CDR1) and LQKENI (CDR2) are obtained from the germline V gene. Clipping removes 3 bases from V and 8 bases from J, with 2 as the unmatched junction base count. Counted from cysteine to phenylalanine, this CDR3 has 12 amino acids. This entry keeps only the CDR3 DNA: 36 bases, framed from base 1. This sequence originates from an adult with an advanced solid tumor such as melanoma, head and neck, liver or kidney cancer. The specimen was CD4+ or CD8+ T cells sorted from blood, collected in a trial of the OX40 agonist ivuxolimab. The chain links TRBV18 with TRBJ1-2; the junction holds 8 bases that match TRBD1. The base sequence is TGTGCCAGCTCACCCCGGACAGGGGGCTACACCTTC. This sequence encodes CASSPRTGGYTF.